Listed below are T cell receptor beta chains from one sample, sequenced in a study of OX40 agonist ivuxolimab in advanced cancers. Method: immunoSEQ multiplex PCR; TCRdb's copy keeps in-frame clones and lacks some. The table has nearly 90,000 clones, 80% to 90% seen once. Sequencing used CD4+ or CD8+ T cells sorted from blood, obtained in a trial of the OX40 agonist ivuxolimab. The source is an adult with an advanced solid tumor such as melanoma, head and neck, liver or kidney cancer. Both conserved end residues are part of each CDR3. D genes are given only for firm matches. Part of the rows lack a size; the others show once, few, many or a class for expanded clones.

clone_size: .; d_call: TRBD2; j_call: TRBJ2-7; v_call: TRBV27; cdr3_length: 15; cdr3_nt: TGTGCCAGCAGTCCAGCGGCTAGCGGGGGGTACGAGCAGTACTTC; cdr3_aa: CASSPAASGGYEQYF
clone_size: many; d_call: TRBD2; j_call: TRBJ2-1; v_call: TRBV5-1; cdr3_length: 15; cdr3_nt: TGCGCCAGCAGCGTAGCGGGAGAGGGATACAATGAGCAGTTCTTC; cdr3_aa: CASSVAGEGYNEQFF
clone_size: .; d_call: TRBD1; j_call: TRBJ2-5; v_call: TRBV7-2; cdr3_length: 16; cdr3_nt: TGTGCCAGCAGCTTAGGCCCCCAGGGGGTACAAGAGACCCAGTACTTC; cdr3_aa: CASSLGPQGVQETQYF
clone_size: .; d_call: .; j_call: TRBJ2-3; v_call: TRBV5-4; cdr3_length: 15; cdr3_nt: TGTGCCAGCAGCGGTCCGGGACCCGGCACAGATACGCAGTATTTT; cdr3_aa: CASSGPGPGTDTQYF
clone_size: .; d_call: .; j_call: TRBJ2-1; v_call: TRBV21-1; cdr3_length: 14; cdr3_nt: TGTGCCAGCAGCCTGACAGAACCGCTGGATGAGCAGTTCTTC; cdr3_aa: CASSLTEPLDEQFF
clone_size: .; d_call: .; j_call: TRBJ1-2; v_call: TRBV6-6; cdr3_length: 14; cdr3_nt: TGTGCCAGCGGTGAGACTGGGACAAACTATGGCTACACCTTC; cdr3_aa: CASGETGTNYGYTF
clone_size: .; d_call: TRBD1; j_call: TRBJ1-1; v_call: TRBV30; cdr3_length: 15; cdr3_nt: TGTGCCTGGAACGGCAGGGGGAGAACTTCCACTGAAGCTTTCTTT; cdr3_aa: CAWNGRGRTSTEAFF
clone_size: .; d_call: .; j_call: TRBJ2-3; v_call: TRBV7-3; cdr3_length: 14; cdr3_nt: TGTGCCAGCAGCTTAAGCGACAGCACAGATACGCAGTATTTT; cdr3_aa: CASSLSDSTDTQYF
clone_size: .; d_call: .; j_call: TRBJ2-7; v_call: TRBV5-1; cdr3_length: 14; cdr3_nt: TGCGCCAGCAGCCCGGGGGACAGAACCTACGAGCAGTACTTC; cdr3_aa: CASSPGDRTYEQYF
clone_size: .; d_call: .; j_call: TRBJ2-2; v_call: TRBV18; cdr3_length: 14; cdr3_nt: TGTGCCAGCTCACCACTTTCCCTCAGTGGGGAGCTGTTTTTT; cdr3_aa: CASSPLSLSGELFF
clone_size: .; d_call: .; j_call: TRBJ2-3; v_call: TRBV11-2; cdr3_length: 13; cdr3_nt: TGTGCCAGCAGCTCGGACCCCTCGGGGACGCAGTATTTT; cdr3_aa: CASSSDPSGTQYF
clone_size: .; d_call: .; j_call: TRBJ2-5; v_call: TRBV5-1; cdr3_length: 14; cdr3_nt: TGCGCCAGCAGCTTGGCCCTGGCCCAAGAGACCCAGTACTTC; cdr3_aa: CASSLALAQETQYF
clone_size: .; d_call: .; j_call: TRBJ2-7; v_call: TRBV6-5; cdr3_length: 13; cdr3_nt: TGTGCCAGCCTCCGGGGACCCAACTACGAGCAGTACTTC; cdr3_aa: CASLRGPNYEQYF
clone_size: few; d_call: .; j_call: TRBJ1-3; v_call: TRBV4-1; cdr3_length: 14; cdr3_nt: TGCGCCAGCAGCCACGCAGGGACTGGAAACACCATATATTTT; cdr3_aa: CASSHAGTGNTIYF
clone_size: .; d_call: .; j_call: TRBJ1-4; v_call: TRBV30; cdr3_length: 16; cdr3_nt: TGTGCCTGGAGTAGCCTTGGGGGAGTTCCCAATGAAAAACTGTTTTTT; cdr3_aa: CAWSSLGGVPNEKLFF
clone_size: .; d_call: .; j_call: TRBJ1-2; v_call: TRBV6-5; cdr3_length: 11; cdr3_nt: TGTGCCTCTTACGGGGGCTATGGCTACACCTTC; cdr3_aa: CASYGGYGYTF
clone_size: .; d_call: TRBD1; j_call: TRBJ2-7; v_call: TRBV11-2; cdr3_length: 15; cdr3_nt: TGTGCCAGCAGCAGAGGGACAGAATTATCCTACGAGCAGTACTTC; cdr3_aa: CASSRGTELSYEQYF
clone_size: .; d_call: TRBD1; j_call: TRBJ2-1; v_call: TRBV7-9; cdr3_length: 17; cdr3_nt: TGTGCCAGCAGCTTACTGACCGGGACAGGGTACCACAATGAGCAGTTCTTC; cdr3_aa: CASSLLTGTGYHNEQFF
clone_size: .; d_call: .; j_call: TRBJ1-4; v_call: TRBV4-2; cdr3_length: 16; cdr3_nt: TGTGCCAGCAGCCAAGCCCGGGGGCAGGGAAATGAAAAACTGTTTTTT; cdr3_aa: CASSQARGQGNEKLFF
clone_size: once; d_call: .; j_call: TRBJ2-2; v_call: TRBV5-1; cdr3_length: 16; cdr3_nt: TGCGCCAGCAGTTCAACCGGGACGGGAAACACCGGGGAGCTGTTTTTT; cdr3_aa: CASSSTGTGNTGELFF
clone_size: .; d_call: TRBD1; j_call: TRBJ1-1; v_call: TRBV5-4; cdr3_length: 15; cdr3_nt: TGTGCCAGCAGCACGACGGGACAGGGGAACACTGAAGCTTTCTTT; cdr3_aa: CASSTTGQGNTEAFF
clone_size: .; d_call: .; j_call: TRBJ2-2; v_call: TRBV11-2; cdr3_length: 14; cdr3_nt: TGTGCCAGCAGCTATGGACTTAACACCGGGGAGCTGTTTTTT; cdr3_aa: CASSYGLNTGELFF
clone_size: .; d_call: TRBD1; j_call: TRBJ2-7; v_call: TRBV6-6; cdr3_length: 14; cdr3_nt: TGTGCCGCGAAACCGGGACAGGGGTCCTACGAGCAGTACTTC; cdr3_aa: CAAKPGQGSYEQYF
clone_size: .; d_call: .; j_call: TRBJ1-2; v_call: TRBV6-5; cdr3_length: 11; cdr3_nt: TGTGCCAGCGGAACAGGGCGCGGCTACACCTTC; cdr3_aa: CASGTGRGYTF
clone_size: .; d_call: .; j_call: TRBJ2-5; v_call: TRBV11-2; cdr3_length: 16; cdr3_nt: TGTGCCAGCAGCTTAGGTAGCAGGGGGGGCCAAGAGACCCAGTACTTC; cdr3_aa: CASSLGSRGGQETQYF
clone_size: .; d_call: TRBD2; j_call: TRBJ2-3; v_call: TRBV7-9; cdr3_length: 16; cdr3_nt: TGTGCCAGCAGCTTCGGCGCGGGGGGCTCCCCAGATACGCAGTATTTT; cdr3_aa: CASSFGAGGSPDTQYF
clone_size: once; d_call: TRBD1; j_call: TRBJ2-2; v_call: TRBV6-1; cdr3_length: 15; cdr3_nt: TGTGCCAGCAGTGAAGGCACAGGGGGGTCCGGGGAGCTGTTTTTT; cdr3_aa: CASSEGTGGSGELFF
clone_size: .; d_call: .; j_call: TRBJ1-2; v_call: TRBV5-6; cdr3_length: 16; cdr3_nt: TGTGCCAGCAGCTTGAAACCCTCCGGGGCTAACTATGGCTACACCTTC; cdr3_aa: CASSLKPSGANYGYTF
clone_size: few; d_call: TRBD1; j_call: TRBJ1-2; v_call: TRBV13; cdr3_length: 14; cdr3_nt: TGTGCCAGCAGCTTCAACAGGGGTAACTATGGCTACACCTTC; cdr3_aa: CASSFNRGNYGYTF
clone_size: .; d_call: .; j_call: TRBJ1-5; v_call: TRBV7-9; cdr3_length: 13; cdr3_nt: TGTGCCAGCAGCTGGGAAGGGGATCAGCCCCAGCATTTT; cdr3_aa: CASSWEGDQPQHF
clone_size: .; d_call: TRBD2; j_call: TRBJ2-1; v_call: TRBV18; cdr3_length: 15; cdr3_nt: TGTGCCAGCTCGCGGGAGGGGGCGTCTTCCAATGAGCAGTTCTTC; cdr3_aa: CASSREGASSNEQFF
clone_size: .; d_call: TRBD1; j_call: TRBJ2-5; v_call: TRBV7-3; cdr3_length: 13; cdr3_nt: TGTGCCAGCAGCCCGGACAGGGGAGAGACCCAGTACTTC; cdr3_aa: CASSPDRGETQYF
clone_size: .; d_call: TRBD2; j_call: TRBJ2-1; v_call: TRBV9; cdr3_length: 14; cdr3_nt: TGTGCCAGCAGCGTGACCAGCGGGAGAGGCGAGCAGTTCTTC; cdr3_aa: CASSVTSGRGEQFF
clone_size: .; d_call: .; j_call: TRBJ2-3; v_call: TRBV7-6; cdr3_length: 12; cdr3_nt: TGTGCCAGCAGCTTCTTCACAGATACGCAGTATTTT; cdr3_aa: CASSFFTDTQYF
clone_size: .; d_call: TRBD1; j_call: TRBJ1-1; v_call: TRBV5-5; cdr3_length: 15; cdr3_nt: TGTGCCAGCGGAACCACGACAGGGGGCGGCACTGAAGCTTTCTTT; cdr3_aa: CASGTTTGGGTEAFF
clone_size: .; d_call: .; j_call: TRBJ1-3; v_call: TRBV19; cdr3_length: 15; cdr3_nt: TGTGCCAGTAGTATCAATGTTCTCTCTGGAAACACCATATATTTT; cdr3_aa: CASSINVLSGNTIYF
clone_size: few; d_call: TRBD2; j_call: TRBJ2-7; v_call: TRBV5-1; cdr3_length: 17; cdr3_nt: TGCGCCAGCAGCACGGGACTAGCGGGAGGGATTCCCTACGAGCAGTACTTC; cdr3_aa: CASSTGLAGGIPYEQYF
clone_size: .; d_call: .; j_call: TRBJ1-1; v_call: TRBV10-2; cdr3_length: 15; cdr3_nt: TGCGCCAGCAGTGAGTCCCCGGGGGGCTACACTGAAGCTTTCTTT; cdr3_aa: CASSESPGGYTEAFF
clone_size: once; d_call: .; j_call: TRBJ2-1; v_call: TRBV5-1; cdr3_length: 14; cdr3_nt: TGCGCCAGCAGCTCGTCTAGTGGATACAATGAGCAGTTCTTC; cdr3_aa: CASSSSSGYNEQFF
clone_size: .; d_call: TRBD1; j_call: TRBJ2-7; v_call: TRBV7-2; cdr3_length: 14; cdr3_nt: TGTGCCAGCAGCTCGGACAGGGGCTCCTACGAGCAGTACTTC; cdr3_aa: CASSSDRGSYEQYF
clone_size: .; d_call: .; j_call: TRBJ1-6; v_call: TRBV30; cdr3_length: 14; cdr3_nt: TGTGCCTGGAGTGTATCAAGGGGGGGGTCACCCCTCCACTTT; cdr3_aa: CAWSVSRGGSPLHF
clone_size: .; d_call: .; j_call: TRBJ2-2; v_call: TRBV5-6; cdr3_length: 15; cdr3_nt: TGTGCCAGCAGCTTTGGCGTCAGCAACACCGGGGAGCTGTTTTTT; cdr3_aa: CASSFGVSNTGELFF
clone_size: .; d_call: .; j_call: TRBJ1-1; v_call: TRBV30; cdr3_length: 14; cdr3_nt: TGTGCCTGGAGTGTAGGGCGGGGGAACACTGAAGCTTTCTTT; cdr3_aa: CAWSVGRGNTEAFF
clone_size: .; d_call: TRBD2; j_call: TRBJ2-2; v_call: TRBV6-1; cdr3_length: 15; cdr3_nt: TGTGCCAGCAGTTTGACTAGCGGGGGACCCGGGGAGCTGTTTTTT; cdr3_aa: CASSLTSGGPGELFF
clone_size: .; d_call: TRBD2; j_call: TRBJ2-5; v_call: TRBV5-1; cdr3_length: 18; cdr3_nt: TGCGCCAGCAGCTTGGCTACTAGCGGGAGGGCCGTAGAAGAGACCCAGTACTTC; cdr3_aa: CASSLATSGRAVEETQYF